This TCR beta chain was profiled in a study of response to subunit inactivated influenza vaccine. Germline V lookup: CDR1 DFQATT, CDR2 SNEGSKA (reference sequence). The V end lost 0 bases, the J end lost 7 bases, and 12 bases lay between the germline ends. The CDR3 contains 14 residues. MiXCR, applied by TCRdb to the RT-PCR reads, yields one record per CDR3 protein. The data show about 480,000 distinct CDR3 sequences, roughly 27% seen once. Notes on this clonotype: Its antigen is undetermined.

Notes on the study in general: With each seasonal influenza vaccination, the authors suggested, few new T cells are recruited.

The origin of this receptor is a man between 45 and 60 years old who received an inactivated influenza vaccine. J is TRBJ2-2 and V is TRBV20-1; tentatively, D is TRBD2 (5 bases). Here the sequenced sample was CD4+ T cells sorted from PBMCs, taken roughly 5 days after vaccination. The CDR3 is CSAREGGALGELFF. CDR3 coding DNA: TGCAGTGCTAGAGAAGGAGGTGCCCTCGGGGAGCTGTTTTTT.